This T cell receptor beta chain was documented in a study of blood T cell repertoires in COVID-19. Study as a whole: Acute and convalescent COVID-19 samples came from the United States, Italy and Spain. Sample material is recorded as cDNA or gDNA derived from T cells, B-cell-depleted T cells, or PBMCs.

Original handling: The authors estimated nucleated cell counts from reference gene primer amplification. The data were produced by immunoSEQ multiplex PCR, yet TCRdb's version contains in-frame clones alone and is incomplete. V, J and clone size derive from that table, while D and trimming were established from the DNA sequence. The table includes around 270,000 clones, around 90% detected once. CDR1 is SGHTA and CDR2 is FQGNSA in the germline V gene. The CDR3 runs 13 residues. V dropped 4 bases and J dropped 2 bases, with 8 bases sitting between them. The origin of this receptor is a man aged 60 to 69 who had recovered from COVID-19. The material sequenced was peripheral blood. This chain connects TRBV7-2 to TRBJ1-2; D is unresolved. The CDR3, as DNA: TGTGCCAGCAGCTCTACCATAAACTATGGCTACACCTTC. Protein product: CASSSTINYGYTF.